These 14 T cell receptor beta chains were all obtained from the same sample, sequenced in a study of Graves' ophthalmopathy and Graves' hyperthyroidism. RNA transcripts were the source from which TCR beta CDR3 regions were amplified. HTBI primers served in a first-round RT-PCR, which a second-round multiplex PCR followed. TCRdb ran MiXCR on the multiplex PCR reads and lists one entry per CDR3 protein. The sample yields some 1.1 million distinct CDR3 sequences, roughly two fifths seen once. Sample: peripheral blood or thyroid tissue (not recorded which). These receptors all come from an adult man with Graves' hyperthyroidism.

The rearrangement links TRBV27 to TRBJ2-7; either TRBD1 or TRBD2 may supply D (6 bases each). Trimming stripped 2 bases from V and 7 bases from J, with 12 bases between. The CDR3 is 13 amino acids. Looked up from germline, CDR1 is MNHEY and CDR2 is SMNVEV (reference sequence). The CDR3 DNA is TGTGCCAGCAGTTTAATGGGGGCGGGGGAGCAGTACTTC. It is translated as CASSLMGAGEQYF.

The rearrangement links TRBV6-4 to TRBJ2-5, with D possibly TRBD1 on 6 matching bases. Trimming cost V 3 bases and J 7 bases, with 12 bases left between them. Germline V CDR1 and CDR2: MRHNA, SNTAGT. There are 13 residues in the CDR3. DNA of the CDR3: TGTGCCAGCAGTGAGGGGGCGCTTGGGACCCAGTACTTC. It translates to CASSEGALGTQYF.

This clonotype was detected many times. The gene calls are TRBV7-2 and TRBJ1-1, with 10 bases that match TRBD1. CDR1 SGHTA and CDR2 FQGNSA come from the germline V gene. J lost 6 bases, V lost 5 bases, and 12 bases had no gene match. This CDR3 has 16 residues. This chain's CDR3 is CASSAATGGVMAEAFF. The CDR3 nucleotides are TGTGCCAGCAGCGCAGCGACAGGGGGCGTGATGGCTGAAGCTTTCTTT.

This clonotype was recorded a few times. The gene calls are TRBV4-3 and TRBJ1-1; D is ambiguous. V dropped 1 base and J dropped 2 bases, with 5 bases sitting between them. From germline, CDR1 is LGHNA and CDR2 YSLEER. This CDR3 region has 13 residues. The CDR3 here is CASSQVINTEAFF. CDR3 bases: TGCGCCAGCAGCCAAGTCATCAACACTGAAGCTTTCTTT.

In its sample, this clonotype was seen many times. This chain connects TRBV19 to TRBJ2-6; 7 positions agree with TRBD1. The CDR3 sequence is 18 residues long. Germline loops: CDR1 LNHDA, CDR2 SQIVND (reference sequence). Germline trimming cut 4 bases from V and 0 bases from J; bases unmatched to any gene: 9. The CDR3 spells CASSTTGAMTSGANVLTF. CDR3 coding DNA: TGTGCCAGTAGTACAACAGGGGCAATGACCTCTGGGGCCAACGTCCTGACTTTC. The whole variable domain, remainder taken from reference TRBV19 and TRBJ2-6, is DGGITQSPKYLFRKEGQNVTLSCEQNLNHDAMYWYRQDPGQGLRLIYYSQIVNDFQKGDIAEGYSVSREKKESFPLTVTSAQKNPTAFYLCASSTTGAMTSGANVLTFGAGSRLTVL.

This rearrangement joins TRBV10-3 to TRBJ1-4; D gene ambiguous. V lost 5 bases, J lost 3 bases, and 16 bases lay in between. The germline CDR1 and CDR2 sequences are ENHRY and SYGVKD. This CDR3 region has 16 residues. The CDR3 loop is CAISQASGGSNEKLFF. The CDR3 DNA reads TGTGCCATCAGTCAAGCCTCGGGTGGTTCTAATGAAAAACTGTTTTTT.

Written as DNA, the CDR3 is TGTGCCAGCAGCCTTGGACAGGGGGGCATGAACACTGAAGCTTTCTTT. Encoded protein: CASSLGQGGMNTEAFF. The chain recombines TRBV7-2 with TRBJ1-1; 10 bases agree with TRBD1. V trimming: 5 bases; J trimming: 0 bases; junction bases outside the gene matches: 6. CDR1 is SGHTA, CDR2 FQGNSA, per germline. The CDR3 spans 16 residues.

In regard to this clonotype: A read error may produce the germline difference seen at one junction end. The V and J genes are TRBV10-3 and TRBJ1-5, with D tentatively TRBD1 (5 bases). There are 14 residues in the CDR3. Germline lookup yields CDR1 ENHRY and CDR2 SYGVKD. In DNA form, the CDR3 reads TGTGCCATCAGTGATCGGACGGACAATGAGCCCCAGCATTTT. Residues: CAISDRTDNEPQHF.

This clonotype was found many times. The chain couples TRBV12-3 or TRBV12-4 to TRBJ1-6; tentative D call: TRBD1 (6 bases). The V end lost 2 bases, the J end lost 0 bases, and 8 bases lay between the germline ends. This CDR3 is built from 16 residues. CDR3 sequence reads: CASSLLGGSYNSPLHF. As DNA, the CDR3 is TGTGCCAGCAGTTTACTAGGGGGCTCCTATAATTCACCCCTCCACTTT.

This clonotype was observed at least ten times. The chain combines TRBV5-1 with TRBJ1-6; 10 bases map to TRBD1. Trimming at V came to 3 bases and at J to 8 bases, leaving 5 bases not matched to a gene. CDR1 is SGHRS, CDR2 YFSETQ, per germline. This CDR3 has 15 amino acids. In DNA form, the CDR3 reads TGCGCCAGCAGCTCGACAGGGGGCAGGGATTCACCCCTCCACTTT. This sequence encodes CASSSTGGRDSPLHF.

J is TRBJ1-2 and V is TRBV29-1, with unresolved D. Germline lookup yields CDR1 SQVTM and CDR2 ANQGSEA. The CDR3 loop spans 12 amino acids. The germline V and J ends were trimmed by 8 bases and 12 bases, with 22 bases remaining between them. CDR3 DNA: TGCAGCACGTCCGGGTCCCTCTCTGGAAACACCTTC. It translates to CSTSGSLSGNTF.

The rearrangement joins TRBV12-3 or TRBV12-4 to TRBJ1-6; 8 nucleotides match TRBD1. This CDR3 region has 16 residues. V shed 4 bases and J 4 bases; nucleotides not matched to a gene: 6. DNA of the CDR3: TGTGCCAGCAGTTGGAGGACAGGGCAATATAATTCACCCCTCCACTTT. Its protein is CASSWRTGQYNSPLHF.

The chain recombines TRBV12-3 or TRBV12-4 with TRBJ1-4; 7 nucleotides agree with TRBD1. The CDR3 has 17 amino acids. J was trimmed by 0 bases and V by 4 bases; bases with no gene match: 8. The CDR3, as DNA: TGTGCCAGCAGTTCGGTACCCGGGACAGCAACTAATGAAAAACTGTTTTTT. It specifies CASSSVPGTATNEKLFF.

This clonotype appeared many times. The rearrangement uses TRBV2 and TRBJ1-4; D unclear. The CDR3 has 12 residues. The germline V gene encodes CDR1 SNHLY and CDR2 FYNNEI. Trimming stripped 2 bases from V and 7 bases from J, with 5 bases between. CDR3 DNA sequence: TGTGCCAGCAGTGAACGGAGTGAAAAACTGTTTTTT. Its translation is CASSERSEKLFF.